The sequence of this T cell receptor beta chain was determined in a study of T cells in localized non-small cell lung cancer (dated by TCRdb to the early 2020s). About the investigation overall: Comparing tumors with uninvolved tumor-adjacent lungs, the study looked at the T cell repertoires of 200 to 250 patients with early-stage NSCLC. All 250 or so NSCLC patients in the cohort were treatment-naive and had localized lung tumors that were resected. A mean age of approximately 70 years was recorded for the NSCLC patients, of whom roughly 130 were male and 90 to 110 were female. Results the study describes overall, beyond this receptor: Because multi-region sequencing of the tumors was not done, intratumor heterogeneity could not be ruled out. Because the study design was exploratory, TCR variables were selected using unadjusted p-values without false-discovery rate correction. Uninvolved tumor-adjacent lung showed the highest T cell clonality, higher than tumor, which suggests more focused antigenic responses in the uninvolved tumor-adjacent lung. Longer overall survival was associated with higher blood T cell density, whereas shorter survival was associated with higher adjacent-lung clonality. A median of roughly 58 of the top 100 tumor clones were detected in paired uninvolved adjacent lung, and 28 of these tumor clones were also found among the top 100 clones of the paired uninvolved adjacent lung.

TCR beta CDR3 regions were sequenced from DNA using the immunoSEQ Assay. On the study's bioinformatics: T cell density was computed as TCR beta template counts normalized to usable DNA estimated by amplifying housekeeping genes. Richness was estimated with the preseqR package, extrapolating to 400,000 templates for PBMC samples and 120,000 templates for tissue samples. Clonality was taken to be one minus Pielou's evenness. Differential abundance testing on productive amino-acid clonotypes, with a minimum total count of 5 and an alpha of 0.1, was used to identify tissue-enriched TCRs. The Jaccard Index and the Morisita Overlap Index were used to quantify repertoire overlap between compartments. GLIPH clustered TCR beta CDR3s with public tetramer-defined viral CDR3s; viral motifs required at least three viral sequences plus V-gene enrichment. In its TCRdb copy, this immuneACCESS table keeps in-frame sequences only and misses some clones. Where compared with another copy, unresolved V genes explain less than half of these, and the others have no known cause. D and trimming were read from the DNA, whereas the V and J calls and clone size are those reported in that table. The sample contains 25,000 or so clones, about nine tenths of them found a single time. The top ten constitute under 7% of the sample.

Turning to this clone: Its antigen is not yet known. No quality values exist for individual bases; no much larger clone is one base distant.

At diagnosis, peripheral blood, uninvolved tumor-adjacent lung and tumor were collected and stored as a combination of fresh-frozen and FFPE material. For TCR repertoire profiling, the blood samples were analyzed as peripheral blood mononuclear cells. The CDR3 goes from the cysteine to the phenylalanine over 12 residues. Only the CDR3 region is kept as DNA, spanning 36 bases read in frame from base 1. Trimming at the junction amounts to 0 bases on V and 7 bases on J, and the germline ends lie 9 bases apart. CDR1 and CDR2 are drawn from the germline V gene (reference sequence): GTSNPN, SVGIG. The sequence links TRBV30 to TRBJ1-1; perhaps TRBD1 is the D gene, with 5 bases matching. This sequence was found in a male donor older than 55 with stage I lung adenocarcinoma. Specimen: peripheral blood, collected before any cancer treatment. This receptor carries the CDR3 CAWSVGTIEAFF. The nucleotide sequence reads TGTGCCTGGAGTGTCGGGACGATTGAAGCTTTCTTT.